The T cell receptor beta chain described here comes from a study of cytomegalovirus exposure and HLA in healthy donors. The study, taken as a whole, reports: A later analysis reportedly identified an Asian-associated ancestry cluster as carrying fewer N-insertions than the roughly 670-donor mean.

The donors were healthy bone marrow donors. A note on this clone: What it binds is unknown.

The CDR3 runs 20 residues. CDR1 is LGHNA and CDR2 is YNFKEQ in the germline V gene. Trimming at V came to 0 bases and at J to 0 bases, leaving 14 bases not matched to a gene. Primers: 60 Vbeta forward and 13 Jbeta reverse. As handled by the study authors: About 12 million shared chains were among the approximately 82 million unique TCR beta chains that a later analysis counted. Measured with immunoSEQ multiplex PCR; TCRdb has only the in-frame clones, and not every one. The DNA was the basis for D and trimming; V, J and clone size are from that table. The table includes about 150,000 clones, 75% to 85% detected once.

The specimen sequenced was PBMCs. The TCR originated in a human donor in good health. V usage is TRBV4-2 and J usage is TRBJ2-5; 9 positions agree with TRBD2. The CDR3 is CASSQDQRAGGLTDQETQYF. In nucleotides, the CDR3 is TGTGCCAGCAGCCAAGATCAGCGAGCGGGAGGTCTCACAGACCAAGAGACCCAGTACTTC.